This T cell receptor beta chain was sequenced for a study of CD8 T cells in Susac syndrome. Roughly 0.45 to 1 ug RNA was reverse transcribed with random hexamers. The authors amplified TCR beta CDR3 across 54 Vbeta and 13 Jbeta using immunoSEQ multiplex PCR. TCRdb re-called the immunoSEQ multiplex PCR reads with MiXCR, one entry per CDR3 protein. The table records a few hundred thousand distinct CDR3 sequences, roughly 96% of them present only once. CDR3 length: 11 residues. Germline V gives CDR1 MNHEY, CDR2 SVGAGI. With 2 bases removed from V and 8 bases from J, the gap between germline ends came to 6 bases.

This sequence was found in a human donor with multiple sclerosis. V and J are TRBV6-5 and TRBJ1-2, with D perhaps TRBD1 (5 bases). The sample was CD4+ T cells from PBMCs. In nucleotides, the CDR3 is TGTGCCAGCAGTTACCAGGGCGGCTACACCTTC. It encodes CASSYQGGYTF.